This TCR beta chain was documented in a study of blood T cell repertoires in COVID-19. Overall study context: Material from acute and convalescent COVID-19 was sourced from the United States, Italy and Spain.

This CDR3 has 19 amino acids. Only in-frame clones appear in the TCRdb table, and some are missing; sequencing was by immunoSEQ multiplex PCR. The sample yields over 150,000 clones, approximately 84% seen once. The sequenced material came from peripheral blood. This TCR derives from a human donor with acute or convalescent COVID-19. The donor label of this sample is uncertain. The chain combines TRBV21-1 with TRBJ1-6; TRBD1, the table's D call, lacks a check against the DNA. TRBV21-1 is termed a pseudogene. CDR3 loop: CASSVPSTGPSSYNSPLHF. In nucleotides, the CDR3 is TGTGCCAGCAGCGTTCCTAGTACAGGGCCGAGCTCCTATAATTCACCCCTCCACTTT.